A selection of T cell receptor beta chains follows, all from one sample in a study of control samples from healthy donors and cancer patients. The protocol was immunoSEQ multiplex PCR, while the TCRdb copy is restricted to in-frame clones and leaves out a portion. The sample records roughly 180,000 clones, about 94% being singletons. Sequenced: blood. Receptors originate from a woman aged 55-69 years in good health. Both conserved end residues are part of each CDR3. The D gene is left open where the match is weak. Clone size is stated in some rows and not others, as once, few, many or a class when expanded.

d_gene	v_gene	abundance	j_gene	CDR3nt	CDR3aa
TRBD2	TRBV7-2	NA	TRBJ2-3	TGTGCCAGCAGCTTACTAGCGGGGGGGCGAGATACGCAGTATTTT	CASSLLAGGRDTQYF
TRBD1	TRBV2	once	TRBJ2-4	TGTGCCAGCCTCACCGGGACAGGGAGGTTGGGAAACATTCAGTACTTC	CASLTGTGRLGNIQYF
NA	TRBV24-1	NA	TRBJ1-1	TGTGCCACCAGTGACCTCAAGGGTCTTAAGAACACTGAAGCTTTCTTT	CATSDLKGLKNTEAFF
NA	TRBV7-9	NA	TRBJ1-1	TGTGCCAGCAGCTTATATTCGGCCGTTGAAGCTTTCTTT	CASSLYSAVEAFF
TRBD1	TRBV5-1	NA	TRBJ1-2	TGCGCCAGCAGCTTGAATGACAGGGAGGTCTATGGCTACACCTTC	CASSLNDREVYGYTF
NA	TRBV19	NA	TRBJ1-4	TGTGCCAGTATTGAAGTGACAGGACAGAATGAAAAACTGTTTTTT	CASIEVTGQNEKLFF
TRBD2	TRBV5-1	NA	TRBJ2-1	TGCGCCAGCAGCTTGGTAACTAGCGGGGGGCTCAATGAGCAGTTCTTC	CASSLVTSGGLNEQFF
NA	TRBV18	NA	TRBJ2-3	TGTGCCAGCTCACCAGAGGACCGCGTAAATACGCAGTATTTT	CASSPEDRVNTQYF
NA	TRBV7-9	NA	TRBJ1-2	TGTGCCAGCAGCTTAGGACAGCAAATGGGTGGCTACACCTTC	CASSLGQQMGGYTF
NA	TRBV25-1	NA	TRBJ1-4	TGTGCCAGCAGTGCAAAAACAGGTGATCTCAATGAAAAACTGTTTTTT	CASSAKTGDLNEKLFF
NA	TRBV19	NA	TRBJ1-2	TGTGCCAGTAGTATCCCAGGGGTTGGGGGCTACACCTTC	CASSIPGVGGYTF
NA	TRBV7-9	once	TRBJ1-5	TGTGCCAGCAGCTTACTCGGGGGAAACGGTCAGCCCCAGCATTTT	CASSLLGGNGQPQHF
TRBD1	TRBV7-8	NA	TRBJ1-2	TGTGCCAGCAGCTTAGTTTTGTCCGGACAGGGCCCCTATGGCTACACCTTC	CASSLVLSGQGPYGYTF
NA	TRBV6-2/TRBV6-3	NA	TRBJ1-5	TGTGCCAGCAGTTACTCTTTTCAGCCCCAGCATTTT	CASSYSFQPQHF
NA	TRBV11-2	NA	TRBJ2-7	TGTGCCAGCAGCTTATCGACCTTACGCCGGGCGAGGGAGCAGTACTTC	CASSLSTLRRAREQYF
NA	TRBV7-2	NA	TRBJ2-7	TGTGCCAGCAGCCCGATGTCCAGTCCCTACGAGCAGTACTTC	CASSPMSSPYEQYF
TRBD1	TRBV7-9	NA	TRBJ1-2	TGTGCCAGCAGCTGGTCCGGGACAGATAACTATGGCTACACCTTC	CASSWSGTDNYGYTF
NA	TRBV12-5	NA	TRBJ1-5	TGTGCTAGTGGTTTGGACTTGGGGCCCCAGCATTTT	CASGLDLGPQHF
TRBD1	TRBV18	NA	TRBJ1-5	TGTGCCAGCTCACAGGACAGGGACGGACAGCCCCAGCATTTT	CASSQDRDGQPQHF
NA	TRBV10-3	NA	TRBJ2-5	TGTGCCATCGCCGGTACCCCACAAGAGACCCAGTACTTC	CAIAGTPQETQYF
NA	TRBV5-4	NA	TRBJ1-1	TGTGCCAGCAGCCAAGGAGCGTACGCTTTCTTT	CASSQGAYAFF
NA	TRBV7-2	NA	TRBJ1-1	TGTGCCAGCAGCCCCCACCCGAACACTGAAGCTTTCTTT	CASSPHPNTEAFF
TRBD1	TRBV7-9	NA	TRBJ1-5	TGTGCCAGCAGCTCTCAGGGGGCTGATCAGCCCCAGCATTTT	CASSSQGADQPQHF
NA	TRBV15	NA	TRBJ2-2	TGTGCCACCAGCAGGAATCCCTTCCGGGGCGGGGAGCTGTTTTTT	CATSRNPFRGGELFF
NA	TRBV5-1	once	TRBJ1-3	TGCGCCAGCAGCTTGCAACAGGGAGGCGGAAACACCATATATTTT	CASSLQQGGGNTIYF
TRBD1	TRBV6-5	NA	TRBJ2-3	TGTGCCAGCAGAAGGGACAGATCTAGCACAGATACGCAGTATTTT	CASRRDRSSTDTQYF
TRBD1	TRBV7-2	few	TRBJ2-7	TGTGCCAGCAGCCCTAGCTGGTATGGGGACAGGGGATTTTACGAGCAGTACTTC	CASSPSWYGDRGFYEQYF
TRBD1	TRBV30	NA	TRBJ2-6	TGTGCCTGGAGCCGACCGGGACAGGGTGGGACTGGGGCCAACGTCCTGACTTTC	CAWSRPGQGGTGANVLTF
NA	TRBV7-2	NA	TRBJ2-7	TGTGCCAGCAGCTACCGGGTAATGGACCACGAGCAGTACTTC	CASSYRVMDHEQYF
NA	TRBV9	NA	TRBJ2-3	TGTGCCAGCAGCGTAGCCGGGGTCGTGATGGATACGCAGTATTTT	CASSVAGVVMDTQYF
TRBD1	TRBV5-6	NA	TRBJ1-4	TGTGCCAGCAGCTTGACAGGGGCCCTTAATGAAAAACTGTTTTTT	CASSLTGALNEKLFF
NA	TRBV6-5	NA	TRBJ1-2	TGTGCCAGCAGTCGCTCTGGGGGCTTGGTCTATGGCTACACCTTC	CASSRSGGLVYGYTF
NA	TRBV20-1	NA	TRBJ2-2	TGCAGTGCTCCGACGGCCCGGGAGCTGTTTTTT	CSAPTARELFF
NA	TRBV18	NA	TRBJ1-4	TGTGCCAGCTCACCTGGTATCGAGCCCCCTAATGAAAAACTGTTTTTT	CASSPGIEPPNEKLFF
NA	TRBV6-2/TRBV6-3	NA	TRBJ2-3	TGTGCCAGCAGTTACTCGACAGGAAGCACAGATACGCAGTATTTT	CASSYSTGSTDTQYF
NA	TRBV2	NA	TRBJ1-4	TGTGCCAGCATAAGACAGACTAATGAAAAACTGTTTTTT	CASIRQTNEKLFF
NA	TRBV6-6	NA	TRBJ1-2	TGTGCCAGCAGTCTCCCCCCTAGACCCGGCTACACCTTC	CASSLPPRPGYTF
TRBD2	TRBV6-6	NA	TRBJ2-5	TGTGCCAGCAGCCCTTGGGAGGGCTTACTCCAAGAGACCCAGTACTTC	CASSPWEGLLQETQYF
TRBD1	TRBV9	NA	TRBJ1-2	TGTGCCAGCAGCGCGGGACAGGGGGATTCGGTTGGCTACACCTTC	CASSAGQGDSVGYTF
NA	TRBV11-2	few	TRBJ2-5	TGTGCCAGCAGCAAAGGAGCAGCCAAAGAGACCCAGTACTTC	CASSKGAAKETQYF
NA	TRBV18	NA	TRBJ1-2	TGTGCCAGCTCACCGTCGGAAAACTATGGCTACACCTTC	CASSPSENYGYTF
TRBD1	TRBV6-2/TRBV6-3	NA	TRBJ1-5	TGTGCCAGCAGTCAAGGACAGGGGGCGAAGTCGTTAGGTCAGCCCCAGCATTTT	CASSQGQGAKSLGQPQHF
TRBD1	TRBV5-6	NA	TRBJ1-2	TGTGCCAGCAGCTTTCTAGAAACAGGGGGCGGGAGTGGCTACACCTTC	CASSFLETGGGSGYTF
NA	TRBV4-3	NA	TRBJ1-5	TGCGCCAGCAGCCAAGGCCGTCCGAATGCGGACAGTGGAATTTTGCCCCAGCATTTT	CASSQGRPNADSGILPQHF
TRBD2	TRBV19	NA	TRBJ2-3	TGTGCCAGTAGTACCTCCCGGTCGAGCGGGGGATCAGATACGCAGTATTTT	CASSTSRSSGGSDTQYF
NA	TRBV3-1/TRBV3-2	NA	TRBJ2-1	TGTGCCAGCAGCCAAGATCTTTCAGCTAGGAACCCCTACAATGAGCAGTTCTTC	CASSQDLSARNPYNEQFF
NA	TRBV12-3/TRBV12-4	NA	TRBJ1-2	TGTGCCAGCAGTTTTAGAGGGGGCTATGGCTACACCTTC	CASSFRGGYGYTF
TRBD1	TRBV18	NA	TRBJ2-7	TGTGCCAGCTCACGGGACAGGGACTCCTACGAGCAGTACTTC	CASSRDRDSYEQYF
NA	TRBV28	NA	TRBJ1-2	TGTGCCAGCAGCGCCCCGGGGGCAGGGCATGGCTACACCTTC	CASSAPGAGHGYTF
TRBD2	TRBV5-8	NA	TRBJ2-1	TGTGCCAGCAGCTTGGGGGACTACAGCTCCTACAATGAGCAGTTCTTC	CASSLGDYSSYNEQFF
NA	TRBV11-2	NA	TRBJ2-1	TGTGCCAGCAGCTTCTACGGGGAGGTTATCAATGAGCAGTTCTTC	CASSFYGEVINEQFF
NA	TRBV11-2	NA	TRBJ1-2	TGTGCCAGCTCCGGCCCCTCCCTGGCCTTC	CASSGPSLAF
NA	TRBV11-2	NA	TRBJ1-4	TGTGCCAGCAGCTCCGGGACCGGGCACGAAAAACTGTTTTTT	CASSSGTGHEKLFF
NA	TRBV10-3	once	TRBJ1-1	TGTGCCATCAGTGAAATAGAGGCTGAAGCTTTCTTT	CAISEIEAEAFF
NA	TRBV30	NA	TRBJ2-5	TGTGCCCGGCGGGCAGGGGTTGAGACCCAGTACTTC	CARRAGVETQYF
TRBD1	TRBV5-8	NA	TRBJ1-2	TGTGCCAGCAGCCCCGGGACAGGGGTGTTAGACTATGGCTACACCTTC	CASSPGTGVLDYGYTF
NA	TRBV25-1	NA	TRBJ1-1	TGTGCCAGCAGTGAATATGTACTGGACAGCGGGGCTTTCTTT	CASSEYVLDSGAFF
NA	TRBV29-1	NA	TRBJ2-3	TGCAGCGTGAGTTGGGGGATCACAGATACGCAGTATTTT	CSVSWGITDTQYF
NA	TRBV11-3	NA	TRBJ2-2	TGTGCCAGCAGCCCAGGGGGGGAGCTGTTTTTT	CASSPGGELFF